Listed below are T cell receptor beta chains from one sample, sequenced in a study of post-analysis software for immune sequencing data. Via MiXCR, TCRdb re-called the PCR reads, giving one row per CDR3 protein. This table has approximately 400,000 distinct CDR3 sequences, approximately 38% appearing once. Sequenced sample: blood. Receptors were obtained from a girl aged 5-17 years with multiple sclerosis. Each CDR3 is given with its conserved first and last residue. The D gene is left open where the match is weak. Clone size appears in some rows only: once, few, many, or a class for an expanded clone.

D | J | size | V | DNA | CDR3
TRBD1 | TRBJ1-5 | many | TRBV12-3/TRBV12-4 | TGTGCCAGCAGGCCCGGACAGGGGAATCAGCCCCAGCATTTT | CASRPGQGNQPQHF
TRBD1 | TRBJ2-3 | few | TRBV6-5 | TGTGCCAGCAGTTGGGATAAGGACAGGGTCGAAGATACGCAGTATTTT | CASSWDKDRVEDTQYF
NA | TRBJ1-3 | NA | TRBV7-8 | TGTGCCAGCAGCGGGAAGAGGGACTCTGGAAACACCATATATTTT | CASSGKRDSGNTIYF
TRBD2 | TRBJ2-1 | many | TRBV6-5 | TGTGCCAGCAGTTACGCTGGGACTAGCGGTGGTCATGAGCAGTTCTTC | CASSYAGTSGGHEQFF
TRBD2 | TRBJ2-7 | NA | TRBV28 | TGTGCCAGCAGGGTTACCGGGACTAGCCCCACCTACGAGCAGTACTTC | CASRVTGTSPTYEQYF
TRBD1 | TRBJ1-1 | NA | TRBV4-1 | TGCGCCAGCAGCCACCCGACCCGGGACAGAAACACTGAAGCTTTCTTT | CASSHPTRDRNTEAFF
TRBD1 | TRBJ2-1 | NA | TRBV9 | TGTGCCAGCAGCGCTACCGGGACAGGGTTTCCCCATGAGCGGTTCTTC | CASSATGTGFPHERFF
TRBD2 | TRBJ2-5 | NA | TRBV2 | TGTGCCAGCAATCCGGGACTAGGGGCTCAAGAGACCCAGTACTTC | CASNPGLGAQETQYF
TRBD2 | TRBJ2-7 | once | TRBV20-1 | TGCAGTGCAAACAAGGGACTAGCGGGGGGGCGTGGCTCCGAGCAGTACTTC | CSANKGLAGGRGSEQYF
TRBD1 | TRBJ2-7 | NA | TRBV2 | TGTGCCAGCACCTTGGGACAGGGAGAATTCTACGAGCAGTACTTC | CASTLGQGEFYEQYF
NA | TRBJ2-7 | NA | TRBV6-1 | TGTGCCAGCAGCAATTCTGGGGGCAACGAGCAGTACTTC | CASSNSGGNEQYF
TRBD2 | TRBJ2-7 | once | TRBV12-3/TRBV12-4 | TGTGCCAGCAGTTTTTCGGATCTTAGCGGGAGAAGATCCTACGAGCAGTACTTC | CASSFSDLSGRRSYEQYF
TRBD1 | TRBJ2-3 | NA | TRBV7-2 | TGTGCCAGCACCTTCAGTACAGGGGGCAAGGGTACGCAGTATTTT | CASTFSTGGKGTQYF
NA | TRBJ1-1 | few | TRBV7-9 | TGTGCCAGCAGCTTAGCGAATAAGGGTGAAGCTTTCTTT | CASSLANKGEAFF
NA | TRBJ2-7 | few | TRBV6-2/TRBV6-3 | TGTGCCAGCAGTTACTCGGCAGGGGCCCTTCTAAGCTCCTACGAGCAGTACTTC | CASSYSAGALLSSYEQYF
TRBD2 | TRBJ2-1 | NA | TRBV5-1 | TGCGCCAGCAGCTTGACTAGCGGGGCCCACAATGAGCAGTTCTTC | CASSLTSGAHNEQFF
TRBD2 | TRBJ2-1 | many | TRBV12-3/TRBV12-4 | TGTGCCAGCAGTCTAGCGGGGGTGAACAATGAGCAGTTCTTC | CASSLAGVNNEQFF
TRBD1 | TRBJ2-5 | NA | TRBV7-9 | TGTGCCAGCAGCTCTTGGGACAGTCCTAAGGGGGAGACCCAGTACTTC | CASSSWDSPKGETQYF
NA | TRBJ2-4 | many | TRBV5-1 | TGCGCCAGCAGCCCCGGGACCAAAAACATTCAGTACTTC | CASSPGTKNIQYF
NA | TRBJ2-7 | NA | TRBV9 | TGTGCCAGCAGCGTAGAGGAGGGGATGTCCCAGTACTTC | CASSVEEGMSQYF
TRBD2 | TRBJ2-3 | many | TRBV12-3/TRBV12-4 | TGTGCCAGCAGGCGACTAGCGGATACGCAGTATTTT | CASRRLADTQYF
TRBD1 | TRBJ2-5 | NA | TRBV15 | TGTGCCACCAGCATCGGACAGGGACGAGAGACCCAGTACTTC | CATSIGQGRETQYF
NA | TRBJ2-1 | NA | TRBV24-1 | TGTGCCACCAGTGGCCCACGTCAAGGGGAGGACTCCTACAATGAGCAGTTCTTC | CATSGPRQGEDSYNEQFF
TRBD1 | TRBJ2-7 | few | TRBV4-1 | TGCGCCAGCAGCCAAGATCGGGGACAGGGGGCCTACGAGCAGTACTTC | CASSQDRGQGAYEQYF
TRBD1 | TRBJ2-7 | few | TRBV24-1 | TGTGCCACCAGTGATGCCGGGACAGGGAACAACGAGCAGTACTTC | CATSDAGTGNNEQYF
TRBD1 | TRBJ1-2 | NA | TRBV6-6 | TGTGCCAGCAGTTACTCGGACAGGGTCGGGGCCGCGCGCACCTTC | CASSYSDRVGAARTF
NA | TRBJ2-4 | NA | TRBV28 | TGTGCCAGCAGTTTATACCTGTCCGGGAGCATTCAGTACTTC | CASSLYLSGSIQYF
NA | TRBJ2-5 | few | TRBV6-5 | TGTGCCAGCAGTTACTCGGGGATACAAGAGACCCAGTACTTC | CASSYSGIQETQYF
NA | TRBJ2-7 | few | TRBV27 | TGTGCCAGCAGCTTCCGAAACCACTTAACAGGTGGCGAGCAGTACTTC | CASSFRNHLTGGEQYF
NA | TRBJ2-1 | NA | TRBV4-1 | TGCGCCAGCAGCCAAACGGGGGACTATGAGCAGTTCTTC | CASSQTGDYEQFF
TRBD1 | TRBJ2-1 | NA | TRBV4-1 | TGCGCCAGCAGCCAACGCCCGGGACAGGGCACGTTCTTC | CASSQRPGQGTFF
NA | TRBJ2-7 | NA | TRBV27 | TGTGCCAGCAGTCATACAGCCACCTACGAGCAGTACTTC | CASSHTATYEQYF
NA | TRBJ2-3 | NA | TRBV20-1 | TGCAGTGCTCACTTTGGACCAGATACGCAGTATTTT | CSAHFGPDTQYF
TRBD1 | TRBJ1-6 | NA | TRBV28 | TGTGCCAGCAGTACCCTTGACAGGGGACGGTCACCCCTCCACTTT | CASSTLDRGRSPLHF
NA | TRBJ1-2 | few | TRBV7-9 | TGTGCCAGCAGCTTTGGCGGAGGAGCTAACTATGGCTACACCTTC | CASSFGGGANYGYTF
NA | TRBJ2-7 | NA | TRBV7-2 | TGTGCCAGCAGCTTAGGAGGGTACCACGAGCAGTACTTC | CASSLGGYHEQYF
NA | TRBJ1-1 | few | TRBV18 | TGTGCCAGCTCACCGATGGACGGGCGGACGAACACTGAAGCTTTCTTT | CASSPMDGRTNTEAFF
TRBD1 | TRBJ1-5 | NA | TRBV15 | TGTGCCACCAGTGGGACAGAGAGGGTTAGCAATCAGCCCCAGCATTTT | CATSGTERVSNQPQHF
NA | TRBJ2-2 | NA | TRBV11-2 | TGTGCCAGCATAAGTAGGGTTCGACCCGGGGAGCTGTTTTTT | CASISRVRPGELFF
TRBD1 | TRBJ1-1 | few | TRBV5-1 | TGCGCCAGCAGCTCGACAGGGCAGAACACTGAAGCTTTCTTT | CASSSTGQNTEAFF
NA | TRBJ1-2 | few | TRBV5-1 | TGCGCCAGCAGCTTCCGGGGGGACACTTATGACGGCTACACCTTC | CASSFRGDTYDGYTF
TRBD1 | TRBJ1-2 | NA | TRBV28 | TGTGCCAGCAGTTTATACCATCACAGGGGCCGAACTTATGGCTACACCTTC | CASSLYHHRGRTYGYTF
TRBD1 | TRBJ1-5 | NA | TRBV4-2 | TGTGCCAGCAGCGAGACAGGGAATCAGCCCCAGCATTTT | CASSETGNQPQHF
TRBD2 | TRBJ2-1 | few | TRBV20-1 | TGCAGTGCTAGAGATCTGAGCGGGGGGGCCTCCTACAATGAGCAGTTCTTC | CSARDLSGGASYNEQFF
TRBD1 | TRBJ1-4 | NA | TRBV5-1 | TGCGCCAGCAGCCCCGGACAGGAGAGGGAAAAACTGTTTTTT | CASSPGQEREKLFF
NA | TRBJ2-5 | NA | TRBV20-1 | TGCAGTGCTCGAGGGACTTATCAAGAGACCCAGTACTTC | CSARGTYQETQYF
TRBD2 | TRBJ2-1 | NA | TRBV5-1 | TGCGCCAGCAGCTTGGAAGGGACTAGCGTCAATGAGCAGTTCTTC | CASSLEGTSVNEQFF
NA | TRBJ2-7 | few | TRBV6-2/TRBV6-3 | TGTGCCAGCAGTTATACCCCGGACCGCGTGGGGTACGAGCAGTACTTC | CASSYTPDRVGYEQYF
NA | TRBJ1-6 | few | TRBV28 | TGTGCCAGCAGGTCTAGGGCAGTAAACCTCTATAATTCACCCCTCCACTTT | CASRSRAVNLYNSPLHF
TRBD1 | TRBJ1-2 | few | TRBV4-1 | TGCGCCAGCAGCCAAGGACAGGGAGCTAACTATGGCTACACCTTC | CASSQGQGANYGYTF
NA | TRBJ2-5 | once | TRBV27 | TGTGCCAGCAGTTTAAGTAACGAGACCCAGTACTTC | CASSLSNETQYF